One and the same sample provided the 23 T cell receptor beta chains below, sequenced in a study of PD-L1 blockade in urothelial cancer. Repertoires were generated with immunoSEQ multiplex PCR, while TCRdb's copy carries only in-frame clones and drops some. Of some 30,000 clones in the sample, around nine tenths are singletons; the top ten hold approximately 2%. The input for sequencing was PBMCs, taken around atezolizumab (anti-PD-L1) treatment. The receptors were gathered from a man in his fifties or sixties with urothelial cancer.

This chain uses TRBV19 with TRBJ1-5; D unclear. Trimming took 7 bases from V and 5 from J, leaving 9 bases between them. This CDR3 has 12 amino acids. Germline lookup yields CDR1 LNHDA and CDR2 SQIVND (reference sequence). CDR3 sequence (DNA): TGTGCCAGTACGCGCGGCGATCAGCCCCAGCATTTT. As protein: CASTRGDQPQHF.

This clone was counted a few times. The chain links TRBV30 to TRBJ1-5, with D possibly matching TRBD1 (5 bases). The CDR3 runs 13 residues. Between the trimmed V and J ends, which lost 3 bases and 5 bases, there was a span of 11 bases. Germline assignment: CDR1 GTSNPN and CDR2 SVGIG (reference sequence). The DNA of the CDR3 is TGTGCCTGGAGAGGGGCAATGGATCAGCCCCAGCATTTT. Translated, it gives CAWRGAMDQPQHF.

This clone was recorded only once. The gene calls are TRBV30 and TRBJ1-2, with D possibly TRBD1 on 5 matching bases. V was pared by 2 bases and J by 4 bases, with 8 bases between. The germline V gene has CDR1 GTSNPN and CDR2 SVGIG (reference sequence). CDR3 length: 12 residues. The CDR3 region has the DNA TGTGCCTGGAGTCGGGGGACCTATGGCTACACCTTC. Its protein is CAWSRGTYGYTF. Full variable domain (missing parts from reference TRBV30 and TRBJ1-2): SQTIHQWPATLVQPVGSPLSLECTVEGTSNPNLYWYRQAAGRGLQLLFYSVGIGQISSEVPQNLSASRPQDRQFILSSKKLLLSDSGFYLCAWSRGTYGYTFGSGTRLTVV.

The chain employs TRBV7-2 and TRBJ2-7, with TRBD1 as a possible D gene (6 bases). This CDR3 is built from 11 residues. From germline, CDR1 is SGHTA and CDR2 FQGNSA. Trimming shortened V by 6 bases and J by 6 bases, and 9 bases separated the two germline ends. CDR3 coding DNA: TGTGCCAGCAGGTTCAGGGGCGAGCAGTACTTC. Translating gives CASRFRGEQYF.

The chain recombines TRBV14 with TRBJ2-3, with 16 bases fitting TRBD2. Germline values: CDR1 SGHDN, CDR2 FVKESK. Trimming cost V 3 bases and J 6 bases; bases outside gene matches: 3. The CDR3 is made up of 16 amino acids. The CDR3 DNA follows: TGTGCCAGCAGCCACTCGGGACTAGCGGGAGGGGATACGCAGTATTTT. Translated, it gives CASSHSGLAGGDTQYF.

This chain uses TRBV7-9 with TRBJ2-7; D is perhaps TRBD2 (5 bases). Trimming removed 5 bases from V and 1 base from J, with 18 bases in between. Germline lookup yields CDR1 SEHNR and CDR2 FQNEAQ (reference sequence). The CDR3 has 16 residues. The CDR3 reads CASSPTAPSSSYEQYF. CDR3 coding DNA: TGTGCCAGCAGCCCCACCGCCCCTAGCTCGTCCTACGAGCAGTACTTC.

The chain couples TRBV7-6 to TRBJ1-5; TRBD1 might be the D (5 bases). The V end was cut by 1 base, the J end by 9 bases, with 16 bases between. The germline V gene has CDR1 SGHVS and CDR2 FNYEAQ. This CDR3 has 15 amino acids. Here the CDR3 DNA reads TGTGCCAGCAGCTTAGAAACAGGCCCCTCAGGGCCCCAGCATTTT. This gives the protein CASSLETGPSGPQHF.

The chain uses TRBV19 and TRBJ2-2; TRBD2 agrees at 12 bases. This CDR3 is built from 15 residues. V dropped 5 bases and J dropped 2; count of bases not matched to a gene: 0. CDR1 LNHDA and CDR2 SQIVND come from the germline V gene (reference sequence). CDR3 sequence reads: CASSGLAGNTGELFF. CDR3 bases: TGTGCCAGTAGTGGACTAGCGGGAAACACCGGGGAGCTGTTTTTT.

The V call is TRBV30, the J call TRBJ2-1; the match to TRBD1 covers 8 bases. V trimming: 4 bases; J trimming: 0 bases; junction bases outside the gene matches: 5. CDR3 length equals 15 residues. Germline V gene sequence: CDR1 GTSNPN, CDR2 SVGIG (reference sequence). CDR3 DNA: TGTGCCTGGAAGGGACAGGCGAGCTCCTACAATGAGCAGTTCTTC. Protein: CAWKGQASSYNEQFF.

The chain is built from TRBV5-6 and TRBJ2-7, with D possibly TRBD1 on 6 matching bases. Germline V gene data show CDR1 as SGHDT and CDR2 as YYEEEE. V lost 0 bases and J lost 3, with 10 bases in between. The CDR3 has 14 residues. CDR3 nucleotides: TGTGCCAGCAGCTTGGATCAGGGGTACTACGAGCAGTACTTC. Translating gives CASSLDQGYYEQYF.

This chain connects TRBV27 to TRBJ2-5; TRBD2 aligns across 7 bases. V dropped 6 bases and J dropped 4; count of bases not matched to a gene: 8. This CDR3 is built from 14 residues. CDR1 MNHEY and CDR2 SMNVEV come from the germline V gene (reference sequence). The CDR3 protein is CASRITGGGETQYF. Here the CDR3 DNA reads TGTGCCAGCAGAATTACGGGGGGAGGAGAGACCCAGTACTTC.

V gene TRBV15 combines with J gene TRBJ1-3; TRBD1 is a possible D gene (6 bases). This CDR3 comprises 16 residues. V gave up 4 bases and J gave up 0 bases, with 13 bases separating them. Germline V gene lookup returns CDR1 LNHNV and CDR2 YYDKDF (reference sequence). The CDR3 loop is CATSMDSPTSGNTIYF. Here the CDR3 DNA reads TGTGCCACCAGCATGGACAGCCCGACCTCTGGAAACACCATATATTTT.

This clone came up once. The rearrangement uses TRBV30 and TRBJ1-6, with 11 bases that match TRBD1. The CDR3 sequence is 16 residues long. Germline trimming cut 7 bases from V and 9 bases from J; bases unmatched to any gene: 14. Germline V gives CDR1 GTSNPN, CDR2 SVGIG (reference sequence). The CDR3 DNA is TGTGCCTTTATGTCTGCCGGGACAGGGGGTTTTTCACCCCTCCACTTT. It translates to CAFMSAGTGGFSPLHF.

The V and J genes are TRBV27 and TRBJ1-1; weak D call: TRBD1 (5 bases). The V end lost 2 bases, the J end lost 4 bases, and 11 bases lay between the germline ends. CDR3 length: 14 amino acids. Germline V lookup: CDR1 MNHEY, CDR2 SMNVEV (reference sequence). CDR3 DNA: TGTGCCAGCAGTTTAAAGGGGCGTGGCACTGAAGCTTTCTTT. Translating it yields CASSLKGRGTEAFF.

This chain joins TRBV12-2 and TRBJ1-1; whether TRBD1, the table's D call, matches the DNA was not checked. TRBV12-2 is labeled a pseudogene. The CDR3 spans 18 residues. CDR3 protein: CASRLATWHNTGNTEAFF. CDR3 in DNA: TGTGCAAGTCGCTTAGCGACATGGCATAATACAGGGAACACTGAAGCTTTCTTT.

CDR3: CASSDPGTGTGELFF. The CDR3 DNA follows: TGCGCCAGCAGTGATCCCGGGACAGGGACCGGGGAGCTGTTTTTT. The chain joins TRBV10-1 to TRBJ2-2; 9 bases are a match to TRBD1. The CDR3 is made up of 15 amino acids. V lost 3 bases to trimming and J lost 5 bases; unmatched junction nucleotides: 4. Germline-derived CDR1 and CDR2 are WNHNN and SYGVQD (reference sequence).

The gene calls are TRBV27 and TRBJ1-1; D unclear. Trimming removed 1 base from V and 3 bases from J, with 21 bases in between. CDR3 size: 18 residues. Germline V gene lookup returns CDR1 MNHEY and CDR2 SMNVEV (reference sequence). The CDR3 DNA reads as TGTGCCAGCAGTTTATACAGTACCCTCATTGGGGAGTACACTGAAGCTTTCTTT. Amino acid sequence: CASSLYSTLIGEYTEAFF.

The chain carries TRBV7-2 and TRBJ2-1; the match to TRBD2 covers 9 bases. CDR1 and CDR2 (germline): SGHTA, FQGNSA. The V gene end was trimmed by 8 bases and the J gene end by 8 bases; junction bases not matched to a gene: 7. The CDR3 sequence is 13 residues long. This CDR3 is CASSERGAHEQFF. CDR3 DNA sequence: TGTGCCAGCTCGGAGCGGGGGGCACATGAGCAGTTCTTC.

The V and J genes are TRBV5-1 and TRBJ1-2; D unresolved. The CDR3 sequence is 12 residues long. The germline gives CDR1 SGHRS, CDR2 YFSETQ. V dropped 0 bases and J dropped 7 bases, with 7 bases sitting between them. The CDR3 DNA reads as TGCGCCAGCAGCTTGGATGGAGGTGGCTACACCTTC. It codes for CASSLDGGGYTF.

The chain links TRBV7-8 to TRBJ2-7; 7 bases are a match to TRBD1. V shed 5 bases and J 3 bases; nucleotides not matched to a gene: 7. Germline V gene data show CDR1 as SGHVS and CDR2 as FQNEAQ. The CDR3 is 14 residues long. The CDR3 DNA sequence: TGTGCCAGCAGCCCGACAGGGTCCCACTACGAGCAGTACTTC. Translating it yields CASSPTGSHYEQYF.

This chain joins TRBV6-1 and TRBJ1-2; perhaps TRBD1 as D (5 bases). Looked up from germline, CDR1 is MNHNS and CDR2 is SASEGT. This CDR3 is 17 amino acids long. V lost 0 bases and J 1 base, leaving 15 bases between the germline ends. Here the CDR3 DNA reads TGTGCCAGCAGTGAAGCGGGGCCGGCCTCCTATAACTATGGCTACACCTTC. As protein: CASSEAGPASYNYGYTF.

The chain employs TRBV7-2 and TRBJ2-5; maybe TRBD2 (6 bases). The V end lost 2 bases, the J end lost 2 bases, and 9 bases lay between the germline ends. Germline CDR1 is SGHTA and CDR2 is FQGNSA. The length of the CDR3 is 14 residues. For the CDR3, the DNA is TGTGCCAGCAGCTTATACGCGGGGCAAGAGACCCAGTACTTC. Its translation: CASSLYAGQETQYF.

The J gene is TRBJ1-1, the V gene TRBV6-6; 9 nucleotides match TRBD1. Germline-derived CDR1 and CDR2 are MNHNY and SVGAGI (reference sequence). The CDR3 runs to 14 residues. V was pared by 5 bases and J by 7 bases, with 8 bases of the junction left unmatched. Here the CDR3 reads CASSPRDRAGEAFF. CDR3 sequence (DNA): TGTGCCAGCAGTCCCCGGGACAGGGCTGGTGAAGCTTTCTTT.